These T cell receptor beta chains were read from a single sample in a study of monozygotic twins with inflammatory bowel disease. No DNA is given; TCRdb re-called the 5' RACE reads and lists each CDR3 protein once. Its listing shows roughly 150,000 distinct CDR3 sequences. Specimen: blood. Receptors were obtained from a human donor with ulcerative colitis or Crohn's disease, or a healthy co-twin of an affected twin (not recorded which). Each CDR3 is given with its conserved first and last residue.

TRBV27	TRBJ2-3	CASSFGRTSPTPTDTQYF
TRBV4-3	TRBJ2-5	CASSQEAGAYGQETQYF
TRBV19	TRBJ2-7	CASSILGRAYEQYF
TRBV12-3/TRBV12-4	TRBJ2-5	CASSLIQGETQYF
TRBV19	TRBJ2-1	CASSGRGRNEQFF
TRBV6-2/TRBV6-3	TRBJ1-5	CASRGEVGQPQHF
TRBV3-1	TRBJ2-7	CASSHPTKALSLYEQYF
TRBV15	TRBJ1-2	CATSRERKANYGYTF
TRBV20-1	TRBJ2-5	CSAPSGRTQETQYF
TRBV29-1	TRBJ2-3	CSVAPSGSPDTQYF
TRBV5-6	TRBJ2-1	CASSALPLNEQFF
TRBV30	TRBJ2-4	CAWRGTGQGAKNIQYF
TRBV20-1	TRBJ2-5	CSGRGESEMETQYF
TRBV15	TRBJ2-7	CATSTRPESEQYF
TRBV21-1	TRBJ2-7	CASPQRGSTHEYYEQYF
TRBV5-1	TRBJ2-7	CASSSGGQTSYEQYF
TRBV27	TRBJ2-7	CASSLSGLAGASSYEQYF
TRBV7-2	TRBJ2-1	CASSLEGLAGDNEQFF
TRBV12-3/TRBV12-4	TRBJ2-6	CASSSRTSGTWANVLTF
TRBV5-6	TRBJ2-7	CASSSVSSEQYF
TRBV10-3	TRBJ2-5	CAISERGIQETQYF
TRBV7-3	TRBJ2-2	CASSLLTGELFF
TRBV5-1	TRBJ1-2	CASSSIQRDGVYGYTF
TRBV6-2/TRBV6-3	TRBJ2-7	CASSYGSGYEQYF
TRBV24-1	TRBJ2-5	CATSTGVRQETQYF
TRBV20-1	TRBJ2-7	CSPGGGPYEQYF
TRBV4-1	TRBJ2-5	CASSQRGLAGQQETQYF
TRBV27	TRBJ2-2	CASSLRNTGELFF
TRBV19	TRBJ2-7	CASSARDRPNYEQYF
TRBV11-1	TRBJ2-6	CASSPSGTGFLSGANVLTF
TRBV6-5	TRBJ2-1	CASSYGGSGNEQFF
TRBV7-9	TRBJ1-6	CASSLRFRGSPLHF
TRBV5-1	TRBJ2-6	CASSLPFTRSGANVLTF
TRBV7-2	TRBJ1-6	CASSLDAGDNSPLHF
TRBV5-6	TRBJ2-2	CASSLYGGNTGELFF
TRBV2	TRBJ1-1	CASSVGTGGTEAFF
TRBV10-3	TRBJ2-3	CAITPGTGDADTQYF
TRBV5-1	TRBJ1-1	CASSPSGSLNTEAFF
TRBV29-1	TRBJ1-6	CSVREDRASSPLHF
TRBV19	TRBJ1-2	CASSIERTGHGYTF
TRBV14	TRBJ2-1	CASSQDLAQGQFF
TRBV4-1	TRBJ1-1	CASSQDKGTEAFF
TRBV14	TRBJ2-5	CASSQRGPRVETQYF
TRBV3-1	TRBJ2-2	CASSQTRGGELFF
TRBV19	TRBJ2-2	CASSGRISGTWTGELFF
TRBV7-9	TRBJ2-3	CASTPPGNPDTQYF
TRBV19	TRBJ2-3	CASSISGSSADTQYF
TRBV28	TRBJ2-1	CASSWAGEGPGFKQFF
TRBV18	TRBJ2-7	CASSPRSSAYEQYF
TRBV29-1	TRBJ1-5	CSVRLGSNQPQHF
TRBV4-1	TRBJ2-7	CASSQEPVQGYEQYF
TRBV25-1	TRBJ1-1	CASSEAGTLNTEAFF
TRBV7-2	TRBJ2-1	CASSFQGFQFF
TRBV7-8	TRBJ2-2	CASSSRWAGGTGELFF
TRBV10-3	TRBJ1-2	CAISLRQGPYGYTF
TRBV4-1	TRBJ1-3	CASSHPLADASSGNTIYF
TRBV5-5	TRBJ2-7	CASSIAGAREQYF
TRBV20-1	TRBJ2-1	CSASREDEQFF
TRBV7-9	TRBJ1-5	CASSHGQINQPQHF